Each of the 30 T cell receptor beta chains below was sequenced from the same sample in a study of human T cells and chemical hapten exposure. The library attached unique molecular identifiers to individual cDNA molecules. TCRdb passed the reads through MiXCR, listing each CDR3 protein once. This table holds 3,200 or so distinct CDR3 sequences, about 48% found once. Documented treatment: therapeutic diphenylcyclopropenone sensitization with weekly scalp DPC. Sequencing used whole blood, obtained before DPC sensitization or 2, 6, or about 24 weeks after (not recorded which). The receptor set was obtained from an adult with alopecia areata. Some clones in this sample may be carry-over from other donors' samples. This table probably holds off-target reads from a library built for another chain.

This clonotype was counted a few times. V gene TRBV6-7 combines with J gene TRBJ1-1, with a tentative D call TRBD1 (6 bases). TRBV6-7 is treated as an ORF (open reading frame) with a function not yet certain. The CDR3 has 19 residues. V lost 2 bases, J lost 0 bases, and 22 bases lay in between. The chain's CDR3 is CASSYEAGEAFPMNTEAFF. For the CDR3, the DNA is TGTGCCAGCAGTTACGAGGCAGGGGAGGCCTTTCCCATGAACACTGAAGCTTTCTTT.

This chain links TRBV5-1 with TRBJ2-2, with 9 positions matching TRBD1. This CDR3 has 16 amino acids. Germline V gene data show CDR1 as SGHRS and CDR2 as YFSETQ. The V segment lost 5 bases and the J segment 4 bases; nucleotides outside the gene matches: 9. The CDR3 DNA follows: TGCGCCAGCAGGAAACCCGGGACAGGGACCACCGGGGAGCTGTTTTTT. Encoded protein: CASRKPGTGTTGELFF.

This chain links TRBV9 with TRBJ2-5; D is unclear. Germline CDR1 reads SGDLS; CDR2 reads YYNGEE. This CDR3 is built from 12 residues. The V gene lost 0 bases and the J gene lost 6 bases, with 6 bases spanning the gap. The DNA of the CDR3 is TGTGCCAGCAGCGTAGTAGGAAAGACCCAGTACTTC. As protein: CASSVVGKTQYF.

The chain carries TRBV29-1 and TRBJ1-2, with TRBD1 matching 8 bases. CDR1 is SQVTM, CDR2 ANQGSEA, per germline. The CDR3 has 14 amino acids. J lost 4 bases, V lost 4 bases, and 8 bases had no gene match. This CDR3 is CSVVGQGAGYGYTF. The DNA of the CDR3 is TGCAGCGTTGTGGGGCAGGGGGCCGGCTATGGCTACACCTTC.

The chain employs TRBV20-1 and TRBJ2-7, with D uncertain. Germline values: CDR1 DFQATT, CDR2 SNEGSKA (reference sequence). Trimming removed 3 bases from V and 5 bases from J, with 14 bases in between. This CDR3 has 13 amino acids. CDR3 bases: TGCAGTGCTAGGGAGTCGGGCGGTCACGAGCAGTACTTC. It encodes CSARESGGHEQYF.

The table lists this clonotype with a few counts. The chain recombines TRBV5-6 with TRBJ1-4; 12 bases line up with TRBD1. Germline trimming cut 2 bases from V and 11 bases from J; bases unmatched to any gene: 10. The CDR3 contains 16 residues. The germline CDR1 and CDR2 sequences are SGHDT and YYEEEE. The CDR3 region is CASSFVPGTGGFKLFF. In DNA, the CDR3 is TGTGCCAGCAGCTTCGTCCCCGGGACAGGGGGCTTTAAACTGTTTTTT. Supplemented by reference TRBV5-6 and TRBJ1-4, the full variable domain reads DAGVTQSPTHLIKTRGQQVTLRCSPKSGHDTVSWYQQALGQGPQFIFQYYEEEERQRGNFPDRFSGHQFPNYSSELNVNALLLGDSALYLCASSFVPGTGGFKLFFGSGTQLSVL.

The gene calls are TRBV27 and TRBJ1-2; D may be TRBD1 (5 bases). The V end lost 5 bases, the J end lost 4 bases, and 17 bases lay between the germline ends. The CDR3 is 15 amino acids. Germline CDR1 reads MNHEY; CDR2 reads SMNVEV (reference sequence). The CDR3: CASSLQVGGSYGYTF. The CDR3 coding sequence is TGTGCCAGCAGTCTACAGGTCGGGGGGAGCTATGGCTACACCTTC.

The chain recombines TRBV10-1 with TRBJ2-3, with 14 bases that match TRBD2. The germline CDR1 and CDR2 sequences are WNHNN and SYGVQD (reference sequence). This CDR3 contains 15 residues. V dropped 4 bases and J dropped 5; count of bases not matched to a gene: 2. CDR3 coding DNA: TGCGCCAGCAGTGGACTAGCGGGGGGGCAAGATACGCAGTATTTT. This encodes CASSGLAGGQDTQYF.

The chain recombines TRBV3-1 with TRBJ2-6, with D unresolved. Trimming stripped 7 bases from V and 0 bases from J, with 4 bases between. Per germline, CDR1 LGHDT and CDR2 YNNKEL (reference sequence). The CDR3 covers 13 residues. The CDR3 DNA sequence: TGTGCCAGCACTCTCTCTGGGGCCAACGTCCTGACTTTC. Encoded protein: CASTLSGANVLTF. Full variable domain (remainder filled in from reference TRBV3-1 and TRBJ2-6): DTAVSQTPKYLVTQMGNDKSIKCEQNLGHDTMYWYKQDSKKFLKIMFSYNNKELIINETVPNRFSPKSPDKAHLNLHINSLELGDSAVYFCASTLSGANVLTFGAGSRLTVL.

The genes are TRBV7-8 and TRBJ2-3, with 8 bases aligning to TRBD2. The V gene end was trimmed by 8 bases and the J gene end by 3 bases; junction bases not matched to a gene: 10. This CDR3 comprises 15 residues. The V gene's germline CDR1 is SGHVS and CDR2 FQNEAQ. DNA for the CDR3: TGTGCCAGCTTAAAACGGGGGGGCAGGACAGATACGCAGTATTTT. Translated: CASLKRGGRTDTQYF. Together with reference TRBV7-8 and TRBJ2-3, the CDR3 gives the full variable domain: GAGVSQSPRYKVAKRGQDVALRCDPISGHVSLFWYQQALGQGPEFLTYFQNEAQLDKSGLPSDRFFAERPEGSVSTLKIQRTQQEDSAVYLCASLKRGGRTDTQYFGPGTRLTVL.

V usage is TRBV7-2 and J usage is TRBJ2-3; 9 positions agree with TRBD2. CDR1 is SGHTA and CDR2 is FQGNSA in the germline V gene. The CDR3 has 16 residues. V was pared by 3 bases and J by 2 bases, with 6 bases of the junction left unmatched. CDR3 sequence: CASSFRSSGITDTQYF. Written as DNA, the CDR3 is TGTGCCAGCAGCTTTAGGTCTAGCGGGATCACAGATACGCAGTATTTT.

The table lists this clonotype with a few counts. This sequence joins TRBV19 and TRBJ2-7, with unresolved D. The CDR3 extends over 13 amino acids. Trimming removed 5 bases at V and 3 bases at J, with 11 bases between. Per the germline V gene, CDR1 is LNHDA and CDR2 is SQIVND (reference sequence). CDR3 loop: CASSRGSFYEQYF. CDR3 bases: TGTGCCAGTAGTCGTGGCAGCTTCTACGAGCAGTACTTC.

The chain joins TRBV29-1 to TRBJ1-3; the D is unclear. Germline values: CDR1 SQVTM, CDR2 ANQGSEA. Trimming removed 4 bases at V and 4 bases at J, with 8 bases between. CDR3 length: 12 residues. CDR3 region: CSVVTVGNTIYF. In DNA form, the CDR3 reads TGCAGCGTTGTAACGGTCGGAAACACCATATATTTT.

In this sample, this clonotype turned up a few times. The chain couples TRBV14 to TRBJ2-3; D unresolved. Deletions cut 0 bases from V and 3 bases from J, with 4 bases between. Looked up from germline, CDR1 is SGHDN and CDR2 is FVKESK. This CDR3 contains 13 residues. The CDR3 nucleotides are TGTGCCAGCAGCCAAGAAAGGACAGATACGCAGTATTTT. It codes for CASSQERTDTQYF.

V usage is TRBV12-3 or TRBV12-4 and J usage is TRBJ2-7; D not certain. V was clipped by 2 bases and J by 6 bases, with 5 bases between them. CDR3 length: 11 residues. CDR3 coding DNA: TGTGCCAGCAGTTTAACCCCCGAGCAGTACTTC. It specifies CASSLTPEQYF.

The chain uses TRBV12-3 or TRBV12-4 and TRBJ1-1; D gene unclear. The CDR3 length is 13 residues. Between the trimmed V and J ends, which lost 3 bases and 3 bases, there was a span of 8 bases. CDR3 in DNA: TGTGCCAGCAGTTTCGGGGTGTACACTGAAGCTTTCTTT. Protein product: CASSFGVYTEAFF.

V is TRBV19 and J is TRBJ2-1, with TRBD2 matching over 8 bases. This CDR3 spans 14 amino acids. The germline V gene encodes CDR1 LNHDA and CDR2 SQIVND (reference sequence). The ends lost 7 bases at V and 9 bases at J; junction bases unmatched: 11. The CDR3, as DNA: TGTGCCAGTACCTCCGGGGGGGGCCCGGCTGAGCAGTTCTTC. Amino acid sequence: CASTSGGGPAEQFF.

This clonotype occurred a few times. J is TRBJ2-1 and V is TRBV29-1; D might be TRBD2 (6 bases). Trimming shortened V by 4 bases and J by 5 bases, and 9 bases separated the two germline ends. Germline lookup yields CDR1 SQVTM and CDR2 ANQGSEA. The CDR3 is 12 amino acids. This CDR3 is CSVAGGDNEQFF. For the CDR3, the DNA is TGCAGCGTTGCCGGCGGGGACAATGAGCAGTTCTTC.

The CDR3 DNA is TGTGCCAGCAGTGTGCAGCTTGGGGCCTCTGAGACCCAGTACTTC. Translating gives CASSVQLGASETQYF. This chain joins TRBV2 and TRBJ2-5, with D perhaps TRBD1 (5 bases). From germline, CDR1 is SNHLY and CDR2 FYNNEI. CDR3 size: 15 residues. Trimming cost V 4 bases and J 5 bases, with 17 bases left between them.

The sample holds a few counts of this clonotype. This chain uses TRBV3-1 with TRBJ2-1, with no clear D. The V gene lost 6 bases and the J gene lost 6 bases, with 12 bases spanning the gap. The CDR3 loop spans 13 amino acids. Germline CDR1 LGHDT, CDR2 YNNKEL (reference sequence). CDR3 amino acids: CASRLGPFNEQFF. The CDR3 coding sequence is TGTGCCAGCAGGTTAGGTCCGTTCAATGAGCAGTTCTTC.

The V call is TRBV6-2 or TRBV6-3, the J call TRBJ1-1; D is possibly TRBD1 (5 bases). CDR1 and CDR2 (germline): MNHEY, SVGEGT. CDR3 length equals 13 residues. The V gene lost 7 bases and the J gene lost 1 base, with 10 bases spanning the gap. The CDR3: CASMHGQNTEAFF. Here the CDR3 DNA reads TGTGCCAGCATGCATGGACAGAACACTGAAGCTTTCTTT.

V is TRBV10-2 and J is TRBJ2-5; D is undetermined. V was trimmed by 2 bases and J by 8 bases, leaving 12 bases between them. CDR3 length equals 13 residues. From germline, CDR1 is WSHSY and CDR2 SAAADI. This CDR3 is CASSENTAQTQYF. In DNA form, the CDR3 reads TGCGCCAGCAGTGAGAACACAGCCCAAACCCAGTACTTC.

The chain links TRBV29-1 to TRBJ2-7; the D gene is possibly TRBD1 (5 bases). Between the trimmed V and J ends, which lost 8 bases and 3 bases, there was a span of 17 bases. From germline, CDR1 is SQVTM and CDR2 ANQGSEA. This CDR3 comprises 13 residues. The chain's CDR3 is CSFGSGSDYEQYF. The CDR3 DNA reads TGCAGCTTCGGTTCAGGGTCTGACTACGAGCAGTACTTC.

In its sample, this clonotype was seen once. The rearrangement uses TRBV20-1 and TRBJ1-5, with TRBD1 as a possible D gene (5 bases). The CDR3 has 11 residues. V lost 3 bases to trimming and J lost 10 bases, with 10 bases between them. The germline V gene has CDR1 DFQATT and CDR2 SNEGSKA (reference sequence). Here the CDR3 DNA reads TGCAGTGCTAGGGGGGAGAGCCCCCAGCATTTT. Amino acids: CSARGESPQHF.

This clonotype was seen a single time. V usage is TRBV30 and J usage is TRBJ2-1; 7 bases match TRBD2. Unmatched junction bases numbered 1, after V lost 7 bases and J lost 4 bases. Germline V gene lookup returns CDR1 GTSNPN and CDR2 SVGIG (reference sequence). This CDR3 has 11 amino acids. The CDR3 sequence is CASGGYNEQFF. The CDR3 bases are TGTGCCTCGGGGGGTTACAATGAGCAGTTCTTC.

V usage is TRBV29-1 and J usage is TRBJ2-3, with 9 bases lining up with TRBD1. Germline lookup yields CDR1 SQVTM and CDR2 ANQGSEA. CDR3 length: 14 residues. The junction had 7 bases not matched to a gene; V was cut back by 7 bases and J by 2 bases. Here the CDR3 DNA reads TGCAGCGCACTGACAGGGGGAAACACAGATACGCAGTATTTT. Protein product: CSALTGGNTDTQYF.

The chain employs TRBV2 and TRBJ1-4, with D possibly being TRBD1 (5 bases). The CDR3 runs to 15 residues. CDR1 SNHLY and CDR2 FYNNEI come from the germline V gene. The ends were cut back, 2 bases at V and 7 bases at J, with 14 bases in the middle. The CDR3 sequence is CASSEQGLAGEKLFF. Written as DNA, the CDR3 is TGTGCCAGCAGTGAACAGGGCCTGGCCGGTGAAAAACTGTTTTTT.

Here the CDR3 reads CASSLPPRDTLATNEKLFF. As DNA, the CDR3 is TGTGCCAGCAGCTTACCCCCGCGGGACACCCTCGCAACTAATGAAAAACTGTTTTTT. This chain joins TRBV7-8 and TRBJ1-4; a weak D match, TRBD1 (6 bases). The CDR3 length is 19 residues. Trimming stripped 2 bases from V and 0 bases from J, with 19 bases between. Germline V gives CDR1 SGHVS, CDR2 FQNEAQ.

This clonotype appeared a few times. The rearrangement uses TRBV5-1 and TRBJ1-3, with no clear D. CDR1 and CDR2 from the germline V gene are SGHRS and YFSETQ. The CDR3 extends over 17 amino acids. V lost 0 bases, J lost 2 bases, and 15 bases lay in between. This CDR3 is CASSLASPGRPGNTIYF. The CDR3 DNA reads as TGCGCCAGCAGCTTGGCCTCCCCAGGAAGGCCTGGAAACACCATATATTTT.

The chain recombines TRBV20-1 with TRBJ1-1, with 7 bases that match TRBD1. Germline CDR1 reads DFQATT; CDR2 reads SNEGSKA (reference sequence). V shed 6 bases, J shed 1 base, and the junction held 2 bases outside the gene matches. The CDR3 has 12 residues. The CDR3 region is CSAWDRNTEAFF. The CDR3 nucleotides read TGCAGTGCCTGGGACAGGAACACTGAAGCTTTCTTT.